Reported below is one T cell receptor (beta chain). TCRdb's table, derived via immunoSEQ multiplex PCR, lists solely in-frame clones and lacks some. There are a few hundred thousand clones in the sample; roughly nine tenths occur only once, and 0.95% to 1.5% lies in the top ten. The sample originates from a study of blood T cell repertoires in COVID-19. J lost 2 bases, V lost 5 bases, and 9 bases had no gene match. The CDR3 length is 18 residues. Germline V gene sequence: CDR1 SGHTA, CDR2 FQGNSA. This receptor was taken from a human donor in a cohort exposed to, infected with or recovered from COVID-19 (not recorded which). The donor label of this sample is uncertain. The chain has TRBV7-2 and TRBJ2-5; 15 nucleotides agree with TRBD2. Sequenced input: PBMCs or T cells enriched from blood (not recorded which). In nucleotides, the CDR3 is TGTGCCAGCAGCGTGGGGACTAGCGGGGGGAGAAGGCAAGAGACCCAGTACTTC. Its translation is CASSVGTSGGRRQETQYF.